The source of this T cell receptor beta chain is a study of beta chain features in type 1 diabetes. Study-wide context: Age, gender and cell yields were similar between patients and healthy donors. Study results and caveats: In every one of the four CD4+ subsets, TCRB CDR3s were moderately but significantly shorter in Type 1 diabetes patients. For type 1 diabetes patients, VDJ junctions showed fewer insertions and more deletions. For patients and controls alike, PCR might favor shorter templates to the same degree.

Germline V gene lookup returns CDR1 MNHNY and CDR2 SVGAGI (reference sequence). The CDR3 sequence is 14 residues long. Trimming took off 10 bases at V and 2 bases at J, with 15 bases between the two ends. What was sequenced were expressed TCRB transcripts, since all of the isolated RNA had been reverse transcribed. Clones were read by immunoSEQ multiplex PCR, and TCRdb kept only the in-frame ones, dropping some. The table records about 650,000 clones, about an eighth of them present only once. This clone was detected a few times. Its antigen is not identified. Sequenced material: naive CD4+ T cells from blood. The chain joins TRBV6-6 to TRBJ1-3; D uncertain. This TCR came from a man in his thirties or forties with type 1 diabetes. CDR3 coding DNA: TGTGCCACCCGAACTGAGGGTGCTGGAAACACCATATATTTT. Its translation: CATRTEGAGNTIYF.